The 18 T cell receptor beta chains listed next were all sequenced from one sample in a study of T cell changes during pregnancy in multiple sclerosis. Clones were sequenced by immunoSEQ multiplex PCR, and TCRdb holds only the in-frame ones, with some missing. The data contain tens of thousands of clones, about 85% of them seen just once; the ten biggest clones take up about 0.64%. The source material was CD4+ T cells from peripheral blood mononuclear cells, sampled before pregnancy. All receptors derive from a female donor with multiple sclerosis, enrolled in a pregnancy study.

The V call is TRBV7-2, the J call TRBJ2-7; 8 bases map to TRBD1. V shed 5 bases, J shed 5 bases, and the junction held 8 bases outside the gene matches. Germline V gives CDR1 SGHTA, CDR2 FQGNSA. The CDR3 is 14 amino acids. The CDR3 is CASSPQGALNEQYF. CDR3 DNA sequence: TGTGCCAGCAGCCCTCAGGGGGCTCTAAACGAGCAGTACTTC.

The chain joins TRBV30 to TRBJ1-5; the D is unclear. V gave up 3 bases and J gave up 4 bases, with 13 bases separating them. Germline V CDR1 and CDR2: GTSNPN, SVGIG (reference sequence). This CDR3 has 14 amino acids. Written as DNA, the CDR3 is TGTGCCTGGAGCCTAGGACTGGTGAATCAGCCCCAGCATTTT. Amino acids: CAWSLGLVNQPQHF.

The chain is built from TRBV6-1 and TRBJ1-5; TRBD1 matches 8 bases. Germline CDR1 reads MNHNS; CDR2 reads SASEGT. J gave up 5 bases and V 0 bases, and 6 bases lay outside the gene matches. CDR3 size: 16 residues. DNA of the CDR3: TGTGCCAGCAGTGAAGCGGACAGGGCCCCTTATCAGCCCCAGCATTTT. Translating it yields CASSEADRAPYQPQHF.

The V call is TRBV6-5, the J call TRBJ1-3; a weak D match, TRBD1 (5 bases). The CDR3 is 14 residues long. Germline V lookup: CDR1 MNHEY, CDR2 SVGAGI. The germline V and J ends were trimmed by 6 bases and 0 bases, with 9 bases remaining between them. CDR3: CASRRGGSGNTIYF. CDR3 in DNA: TGTGCCAGCAGAAGGGGCGGCTCTGGAAACACCATATATTTT.

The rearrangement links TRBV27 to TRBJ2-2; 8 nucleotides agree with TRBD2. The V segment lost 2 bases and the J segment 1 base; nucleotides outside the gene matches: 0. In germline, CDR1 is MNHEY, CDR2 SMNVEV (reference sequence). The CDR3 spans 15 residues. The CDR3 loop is CASSLLAGNTGELFF. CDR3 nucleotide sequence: TGTGCCAGCAGTTTACTAGCGGGGAACACCGGGGAGCTGTTTTTT.

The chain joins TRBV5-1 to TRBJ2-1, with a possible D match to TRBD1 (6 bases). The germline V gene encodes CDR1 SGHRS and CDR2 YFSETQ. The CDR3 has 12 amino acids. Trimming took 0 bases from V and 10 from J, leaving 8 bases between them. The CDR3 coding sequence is TGCGCCAGCAGCTTGGAGGGACACGAGCAGTTCTTC. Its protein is CASSLEGHEQFF.

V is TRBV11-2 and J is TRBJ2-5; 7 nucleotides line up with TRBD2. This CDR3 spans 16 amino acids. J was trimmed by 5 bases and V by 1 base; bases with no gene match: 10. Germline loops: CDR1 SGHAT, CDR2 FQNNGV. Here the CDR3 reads CASSLGLGLVGETQYF. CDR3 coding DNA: TGTGCCAGCAGCTTAGGACTCGGACTAGTTGGGGAGACCCAGTACTTC.

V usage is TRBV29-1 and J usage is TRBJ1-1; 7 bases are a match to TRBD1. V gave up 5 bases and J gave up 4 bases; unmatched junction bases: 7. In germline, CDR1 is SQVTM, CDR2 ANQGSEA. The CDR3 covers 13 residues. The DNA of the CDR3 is TGCAGCGTTCAAGGAGGGGGCGGCACTGAAGCTTTCTTT. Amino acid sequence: CSVQGGGGTEAFF.

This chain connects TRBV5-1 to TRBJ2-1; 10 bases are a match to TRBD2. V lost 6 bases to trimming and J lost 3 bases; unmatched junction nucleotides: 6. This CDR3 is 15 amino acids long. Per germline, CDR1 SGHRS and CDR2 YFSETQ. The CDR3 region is CASIGLAGVYNEQFF. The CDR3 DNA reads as TGCGCCAGCATAGGGCTAGCGGGAGTCTACAATGAGCAGTTCTTC.

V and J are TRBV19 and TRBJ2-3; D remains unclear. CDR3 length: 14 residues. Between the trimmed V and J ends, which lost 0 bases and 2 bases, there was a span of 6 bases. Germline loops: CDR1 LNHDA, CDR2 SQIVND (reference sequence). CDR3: CASSIELFTDTQYF. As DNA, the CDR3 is TGTGCCAGTAGTATAGAACTTTTCACAGATACGCAGTATTTT.

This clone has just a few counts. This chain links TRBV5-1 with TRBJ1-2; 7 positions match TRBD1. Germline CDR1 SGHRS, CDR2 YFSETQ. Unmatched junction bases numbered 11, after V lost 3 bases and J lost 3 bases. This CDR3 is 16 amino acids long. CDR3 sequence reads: CASSSHLQGLDYGYTF. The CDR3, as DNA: TGCGCCAGCAGCTCACACTTACAGGGGTTGGACTATGGCTACACCTTC.

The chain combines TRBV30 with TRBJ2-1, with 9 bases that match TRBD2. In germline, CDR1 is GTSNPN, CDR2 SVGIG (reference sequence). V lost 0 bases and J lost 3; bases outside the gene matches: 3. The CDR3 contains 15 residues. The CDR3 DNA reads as TGTGCCTGGAGTGTAGGAGCGGGGGGCTACAATGAGCAGTTCTTC. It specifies CAWSVGAGGYNEQFF.

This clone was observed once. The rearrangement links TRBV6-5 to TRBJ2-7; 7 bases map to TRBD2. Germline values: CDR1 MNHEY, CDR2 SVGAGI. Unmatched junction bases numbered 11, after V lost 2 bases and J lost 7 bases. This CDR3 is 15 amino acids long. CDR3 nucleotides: TGTGCCAGCAGTTACGCCGCGGGGGATTCATGGGAGCAGTACTTC. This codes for CASSYAAGDSWEQYF.

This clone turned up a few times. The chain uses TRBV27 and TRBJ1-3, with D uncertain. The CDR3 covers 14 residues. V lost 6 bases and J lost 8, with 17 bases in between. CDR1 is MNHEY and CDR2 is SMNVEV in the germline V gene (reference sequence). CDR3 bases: TGTGCCAGCAGGTGGACTTATCAAACGGACACCATATATTTT. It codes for CASRWTYQTDTIYF.

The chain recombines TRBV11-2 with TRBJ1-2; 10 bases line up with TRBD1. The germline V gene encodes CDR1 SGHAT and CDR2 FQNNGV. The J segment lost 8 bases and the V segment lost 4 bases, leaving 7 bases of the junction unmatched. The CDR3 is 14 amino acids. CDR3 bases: TGTGCCAGCAGCTACACCGGGACAGGGGACGGCTACACCTTC. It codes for CASSYTGTGDGYTF.

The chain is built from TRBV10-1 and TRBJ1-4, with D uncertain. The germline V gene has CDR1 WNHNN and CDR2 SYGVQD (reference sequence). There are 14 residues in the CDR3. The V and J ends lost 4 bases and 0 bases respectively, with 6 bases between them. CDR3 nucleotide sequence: TGCGCCAGCAGTGGAGGAACAACTAATGAAAAACTGTTTTTT. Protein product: CASSGGTTNEKLFF.

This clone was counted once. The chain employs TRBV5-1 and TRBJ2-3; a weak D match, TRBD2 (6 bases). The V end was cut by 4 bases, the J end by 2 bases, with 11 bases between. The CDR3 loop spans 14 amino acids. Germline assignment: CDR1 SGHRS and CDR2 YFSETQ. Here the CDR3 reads CASSPEGSTDTQYF. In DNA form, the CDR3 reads TGCGCCAGCAGCCCGGAGGGCTCCACAGATACGCAGTATTTT.

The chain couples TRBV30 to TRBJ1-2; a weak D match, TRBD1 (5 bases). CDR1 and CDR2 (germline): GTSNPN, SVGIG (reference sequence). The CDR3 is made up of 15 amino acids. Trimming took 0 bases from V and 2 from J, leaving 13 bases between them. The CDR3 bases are TGTGCCTGGAGTGTAGGCCAGGGTATAAACTATGGCTACACCTTC. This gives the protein CAWSVGQGINYGYTF. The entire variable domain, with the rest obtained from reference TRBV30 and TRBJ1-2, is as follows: SQTIHQWPATLVQPVGSPLSLECTVEGTSNPNLYWYRQAAGRGLQLLFYSVGIGQISSEVPQNLSASRPQDRQFILSSKKLLLSDSGFYLCAWSVGQGINYGYTFGSGTRLTVV.